The 22 T cell receptor beta chains below all came from one sample that was sequenced in a study of shared clonotypes between healthy human individuals. Clones were read by immunoSEQ multiplex PCR, and TCRdb kept only the in-frame ones, dropping some. The data hold millions of clones, with about 92% observed a single time. Material: naive CD4+ T cells sorted from blood. The subset denotes: CD45RA+ positively selected. Receptors were obtained from a young man in good health.

The chain has TRBV4-3 and TRBJ2-6; unclear D gene. V was shortened by 1 base and J by 2 bases, with 12 bases between the two germline ends. Looked up from germline, CDR1 is LGHNA and CDR2 is YSLEER. This CDR3 is built from 17 residues. CDR3 in amino acids: CASSQGAASPGANVLTF. The CDR3 DNA is TGCGCCAGCAGCCAAGGGGCCGCCTCTCCTGGGGCCAACGTCCTGACTTTC.

This rearrangement joins TRBV19 to TRBJ2-7, with D unclear. CDR3 length equals 14 residues. V lost 7 bases and J 2 bases, leaving 15 bases between the germline ends. Germline V gene data show CDR1 as LNHDA and CDR2 as SQIVND (reference sequence). The CDR3 region has the DNA TGTGCCAGTACCTTATCAGACGGACCCTACGAGCAGTACTTC. Protein product: CASTLSDGPYEQYF.

V is TRBV4-1 and J is TRBJ2-5, with TRBD2 matching 9 bases. Germline CDR1 and CDR2: MGHRA and YSYEKL. Unmatched junction bases numbered 8, after V lost 4 bases and J lost 2 bases. CDR3 size: 16 residues. Here the CDR3 reads CASSRGTSPDQETQYF. CDR3 DNA sequence: TGCGCCAGCAGCCGCGGGACTAGCCCGGATCAAGAGACCCAGTACTTC.

V gene TRBV11-2 combines with J gene TRBJ2-7; either TRBD1 or TRBD2 may fit D (6 bases each). The V gene lost 10 bases and the J gene lost 6 bases, with 19 bases spanning the gap. This CDR3 has 13 amino acids. Per germline, CDR1 SGHAT and CDR2 FQNNGV. Written as DNA, the CDR3 is TGTGCCACCTCAGGGGTGGGGGGCGGCGAGCAGTACTTC. Encoded protein: CATSGVGGGEQYF.

The CDR3 DNA is TGCGCCAGCAGCCCGCAATCGACTAGCGGGAGATCAAGTGAGCAGTTCTTC. This gives the protein CASSPQSTSGRSSEQFF. The chain uses TRBV4-3 and TRBJ2-1; 12 bases match TRBD2. The germline gives CDR1 LGHNA, CDR2 YSLEER. Unmatched junction bases numbered 13, after V lost 4 bases and J lost 9 bases. CDR3 length: 17 residues.

This chain joins TRBV28 and TRBJ1-4; 8 bases match TRBD1. Germline V CDR1 and CDR2: MDHEN, SYDVKM. The CDR3 contains 15 residues. The trim removed 2 bases at V and 5 bases at J, leaving 4 bases unmatched. The CDR3 nucleotides are TGTGCCAGCAGTTTACGGGCAGGGGGCAATGAAAAACTGTTTTTT. Protein product: CASSLRAGGNEKLFF.

With regard to this clone: The sample carries other DNA sequences with the same CDR3. The chain carries TRBV30 and TRBJ1-2; D is unclear. This CDR3 is 11 amino acids long. CDR1 is GTSNPN, CDR2 SVGIG, per germline (reference sequence). Trimming stripped 1 base from V and 6 bases from J, with 6 bases between. This chain's CDR3 is CAWSATDGYTF. CDR3 DNA sequence: TGTGCCTGGAGTGCAACAGATGGCTACACCTTC. The whole variable domain, remainder taken from reference TRBV30 and TRBJ1-2, is SQTIHQWPATLVQPVGSPLSLECTVEGTSNPNLYWYRQAAGRGLQLLFYSVGIGQISSEVPQNLSASRPQDRQFILSSKKLLLSDSGFYLCAWSATDGYTFGSGTRLTVV.

The rearrangement joins TRBV7-8 to TRBJ1-4; D gene unclear. Germline CDR1 and CDR2: SGHVS and FQNEAQ. This CDR3 is built from 17 residues. V lost 3 bases and J 4 bases, leaving 18 bases between the germline ends. The CDR3 here is CASSFGSGQLDNEKLFF. DNA for the CDR3: TGTGCCAGCAGCTTCGGATCTGGGCAGTTAGATAATGAAAAACTGTTTTTT. Combining the CDR3 with reference TRBV7-8 and TRBJ1-4 gives the whole variable domain GAGVSQSPRYKVAKRGQDVALRCDPISGHVSLFWYQQALGQGPEFLTYFQNEAQLDKSGLPSDRFFAERPEGSVSTLKIQRTQQEDSAVYLCASSFGSGQLDNEKLFFGSGTQLSVL.

This clone has a handful of counts. The chain joins TRBV20-1 to TRBJ1-1; D is undetermined. Trimming removed 7 bases at V and 1 base at J, with 7 bases between. Germline loops: CDR1 DFQATT, CDR2 SNEGSKA (reference sequence). This CDR3 region has 11 residues. In DNA form, the CDR3 reads TGCAGTGTTTTGGGGAACACTGAAGCTTTCTTT. It codes for CSVLGNTEAFF.

The chain combines TRBV4-3 with TRBJ1-2, with D possibly being TRBD1 (5 bases). Germline assignment: CDR1 LGHNA and CDR2 YSLEER. The CDR3 covers 18 residues. V was shortened by 0 bases and J by 7 bases, with 24 bases between the two germline ends. CDR3 sequence reads: CASSQDTGVIAGSGGYTF. CDR3 coding DNA: TGCGCCAGCAGCCAAGATACGGGGGTGATTGCGGGTTCAGGTGGCTACACCTTC.

The V and J genes are TRBV30 and TRBJ1-1; perhaps TRBD1 as D (5 bases). From germline, CDR1 is GTSNPN and CDR2 SVGIG (reference sequence). CDR3 length: 14 amino acids. V was clipped by 0 bases and J by 4 bases, with 12 bases between them. The CDR3 spells CAWSVIGGGTEAFF. Written as DNA, the CDR3 is TGTGCCTGGAGTGTAATCGGGGGTGGCACTGAAGCTTTCTTT. The variable domain in full, with the rest retrieved from reference TRBV30 and TRBJ1-1, is SQTIHQWPATLVQPVGSPLSLECTVEGTSNPNLYWYRQAAGRGLQLLFYSVGIGQISSEVPQNLSASRPQDRQFILSSKKLLLSDSGFYLCAWSVIGGGTEAFFGQGTRLTVV.

The V and J genes are TRBV5-4 and TRBJ2-7; 11 positions match TRBD1. The CDR3 runs 14 residues. Trimming took 4 bases from V and 6 from J; bases not matched to a gene: 6. The germline V gene encodes CDR1 SGHNT and CDR2 YYREEE (reference sequence). CDR3 protein: CASSDRTGGGEQYF. In DNA, the CDR3 is TGTGCCAGCAGCGATCGGACAGGGGGCGGCGAGCAGTACTTC.

The chain employs TRBV19 and TRBJ1-3; D is unresolved. CDR3 length: 13 amino acids. Trimming removed 6 bases at V and 1 base at J, with 7 bases between. Looked up from germline, CDR1 is LNHDA and CDR2 is SQIVND (reference sequence). CDR3 residues: CASRTFSGNTIYF. DNA for the CDR3: TGTGCCAGTAGGACATTTTCTGGAAACACCATATATTTT. The full variable domain, with the rest looked up from reference TRBV19 and TRBJ1-3, is DGGITQSPKYLFRKEGQNVTLSCEQNLNHDAMYWYRQDPGQGLRLIYYSQIVNDFQKGDIAEGYSVSREKKESFPLTVTSAQKNPTAFYLCASRTFSGNTIYFGEGSWLTVV.

The chain joins TRBV19 to TRBJ2-1; 16 bases align to TRBD2. Trimming at V came to 5 bases and at J to 2 bases, leaving 12 bases not matched to a gene. The CDR3 length is 20 residues. The germline V gene has CDR1 LNHDA and CDR2 SQIVND (reference sequence). The CDR3 reads CASSRLLGLAGGDAYNEQFF. The CDR3 region has the DNA TGTGCCAGTAGTCGCCTGTTGGGACTAGCGGGAGGGGACGCCTACAATGAGCAGTTCTTC.

This sequence joins TRBV5-5 and TRBJ2-7; D call uncertain. V lost 4 bases and J lost 2, with 16 bases in between. CDR1 is SGHKS and CDR2 is YYEKEE in the germline V gene (reference sequence). The CDR3 covers 15 residues. CDR3 sequence reads: CASSAGPSAPYEQYF. The CDR3, as DNA: TGTGCCAGCAGCGCCGGGCCCTCAGCCCCCTACGAGCAGTACTTC.

The rearrangement links TRBV10-3 to TRBJ2-3; perhaps TRBD2 as D (6 bases). The CDR3 extends over 16 amino acids. Trimming pared 5 bases from V and 1 base from J, leaving 16 bases between. CDR1 and CDR2 from the germline V gene are ENHRY and SYGVKD. CDR3 in amino acids: CAISFQRRGRTDTQYF. The CDR3 nucleotides read TGTGCCATCAGTTTTCAACGGAGGGGCCGCACAGATACGCAGTATTTT.

Worth noting for this clone: Different DNA sequences within this sample yield the same CDR3. This chain connects TRBV30 to TRBJ2-3; tentatively, D is TRBD2 (6 bases). Germline CDR1 is GTSNPN and CDR2 is SVGIG (reference sequence). CDR3 length equals 13 residues. Trimming removed 2 bases from V and 0 bases from J, with 6 bases in between. CDR3 nucleotides: TGTGCCTGGAGTAGCGGGAGCACAGATACGCAGTATTTT. Translated: CAWSSGSTDTQYF.

On this clone itself: Other DNA sequences from this sample encode an identical CDR3 as well. V gene TRBV18 combines with J gene TRBJ1-2, with 8 bases aligning to TRBD1. This CDR3 has 15 amino acids. The ends lost 0 bases at V and 2 bases at J; junction bases unmatched: 2. Germline V CDR1 and CDR2: KGHSH, LQKENI. CDR3: CASSPPRTGNYGYTF. DNA for the CDR3: TGTGCCAGCTCACCACCACGGACAGGGAACTATGGCTACACCTTC. The full variable domain, its missing parts supplied by reference TRBV18 and TRBJ1-2, is NAGVMQNPRHLVRRRGQEARLRCSPMKGHSHVYWYRQLPEEGLKFMVYLQKENIIDESGMPKERFSAEFPKEGPSILRIQQVVRGDSAAYFCASSPPRTGNYGYTFGSGTRLTVV.

J is TRBJ2-1 and V is TRBV7-3; 7 nucleotides match TRBD2. CDR3 length equals 14 residues. CDR1 is SGHTA, CDR2 FQGTGA, per germline. Unmatched junction bases numbered 8, after V lost 5 bases and J lost 7 bases. CDR3 nucleotide sequence: TGTGCCAGCAGCCCAATGGGGGGGTGGAATGAGCAGTTCTTC. It is translated as CASSPMGGWNEQFF.

Only one count was recorded for this clone. Additional DNA sequences in this sample encode the identical CDR3. V and J are TRBV5-4 and TRBJ1-1; no firm D call. The CDR3 loop spans 14 amino acids. The germline V gene encodes CDR1 SGHNT and CDR2 YYREEE (reference sequence). The V and J ends lost 0 bases and 1 base respectively, with 7 bases between them. The CDR3 DNA sequence: TGTGCCAGCAGCTTGGTTGATGCGAACACTGAAGCTTTCTTT. Translated: CASSLVDANTEAFF. Complete variable domain (other parts from reference TRBV5-4 and TRBJ1-1): ETGVTQSPTHLIKTRGQQVTLRCSSQSGHNTVSWYQQALGQGPQFIFQYYREEENGRGNFPPRFSGLQFPNYSSELNVNALELDDSALYLCASSLVDANTEAFFGQGTRLTVV.

In its sample, this clone was seen once. This chain uses TRBV28 with TRBJ2-5, with D tentatively TRBD2 (6 bases). V lost 5 bases, J lost 2 bases, and 15 bases lay in between. The CDR3 runs 15 residues. Germline assignment: CDR1 MDHEN and CDR2 SYDVKM. The CDR3 nucleotides are TGTGCCAGCAGTCCGATCACTAGCTTACAAGAGACCCAGTACTTC. Its translation is CASSPITSLQETQYF.

The chain couples TRBV9 to TRBJ2-5; D unclear. Trimming left V 4 bases short and J 6 bases short, with 7 bases between. Per germline, CDR1 SGDLS and CDR2 YYNGEE. The CDR3 totals 11 residues. CDR3 residues: CASSPLKTQYF. CDR3 DNA sequence: TGTGCCAGCAGCCCTCTGAAGACCCAGTACTTC. The full variable domain, its missing parts supplied by reference TRBV9 and TRBJ2-5, is DSGVTQTPKHLITATGQRVTLRCSPRSGDLSVYWYQQSLDQGLQFLIQYYNGEERAKGNILERFSAQQFPDLHSELNLSSLELGDSALYFCASSPLKTQYFGPGTRLLVL.